These 29 T cell receptor beta chains originate from one sample sequenced in a study of cytomegalovirus exposure and HLA in healthy donors. In the PCR, 60 Vbeta and 13 Jbeta primers were used. Produced via immunoSEQ multiplex PCR; TCRdb's table is partial and in-frame only. The table records over 90,000 clones, 65% to 85% of them present only once. Sequenced input: PBMCs. The receptor set was obtained from a woman in her fifties or sixties in good health and CMV-seropositive.

The chain has TRBV5-4 and TRBJ2-7; TRBD1 matches at 8 bases. The V and J ends lost 2 bases and 2 bases, in that order; junction bases with no gene match: 3. Germline CDR1 reads SGHNT; CDR2 reads YYREEE (reference sequence). The CDR3 has 14 residues. The CDR3 nucleotides are TGTGCCAGCAGCTTTTCGGACAGGGCCTACGAGCAGTACTTC. Translated: CASSFSDRAYEQYF.

This rearrangement joins TRBV9 to TRBJ2-2; D remains unclear. In germline, CDR1 is SGDLS, CDR2 YYNGEE. The CDR3 consists of 14 residues. V dropped 4 bases and J dropped 2 bases, with 9 bases sitting between them. The DNA of the CDR3 is TGTGCCAGCAGCCAGGCAGCTAACACCGGGGAGCTGTTTTTT. This encodes CASSQAANTGELFF.

This clone was seen a few times. J is TRBJ2-6 and V is TRBV4-2; 11 bases fit TRBD1. CDR1 LGHNA and CDR2 YNFKEQ come from the germline V gene. Trimming cost V 4 bases and J 0 bases; bases outside gene matches: 5. The CDR3 has 18 amino acids. CDR3 sequence (DNA): TGTGCCAGCAGCCGGGGGACAGGGGGGACCTCTGGGGCCAACGTCCTGACTTTC. Translation: CASSRGTGGTSGANVLTF.

This chain joins TRBV19 and TRBJ2-7; 10 bases line up with TRBD1. Trimming cost V 5 bases and J 5 bases; bases outside gene matches: 12. CDR3 length equals 16 residues. CDR1 is LNHDA, CDR2 SQIVND, per germline (reference sequence). This CDR3 reads CASSSPRGQGSDEQYF. The CDR3 bases are TGTGCCAGTAGTTCCCCGAGGGGACAGGGGAGCGACGAGCAGTACTTC.

This clone has just a few counts. The rearrangement uses TRBV18 and TRBJ2-6, with D possibly being TRBD1 (5 bases). CDR3 length: 17 amino acids. CDR1 is KGHSH and CDR2 is LQKENI in the germline V gene. Trimming pared 2 bases from V and 0 bases from J, leaving 11 bases between. DNA for the CDR3: TGTGCCAGCTCACCAGTGACAGAACACTCTGGGGCCAACGTCCTGACTTTC. Translated: CASSPVTEHSGANVLTF.

CDR3 nucleotides: TGCAGCGGGAAGGGGACTAACACCGGGGAGCTGTTTTTT. It is translated as CSGKGTNTGELFF. The chain couples TRBV29-1 to TRBJ2-2; a possible D gene is TRBD2 (6 bases). This CDR3 contains 13 residues. Germline CDR1 is SQVTM and CDR2 is ANQGSEA. V shed 7 bases and J shed 2 bases, with 11 bases lying between them.

CDR3 protein: CASSLLSEANEKLFF. The CDR3 region has the DNA TGTGCCAGCAGCTTATTGTCGGAGGCTAATGAAAAACTGTTTTTT. V usage is TRBV7-9 and J usage is TRBJ1-4; D gene unclear. V gave up 2 bases and J gave up 3 bases, with 10 bases separating them. The germline V gene encodes CDR1 SEHNR and CDR2 FQNEAQ (reference sequence). The CDR3 contains 15 residues.

This chain uses TRBV6-5 with TRBJ1-5, with TRBD1 as a possible D gene (6 bases). Germline V lookup: CDR1 MNHEY, CDR2 SVGAGI. The CDR3 length is 16 residues. The V end was cut by 2 bases, the J end by 9 bases, with 20 bases between. CDR3 region: CASSYGTNPRVVPQHF. As DNA, the CDR3 is TGTGCCAGCAGTTACGGGACAAACCCTCGTGTAGTGCCCCAGCATTTT.

The CDR3 spells CASSIWTGNEQFF. The DNA of the CDR3 is TGTGCCAGTAGCATTTGGACAGGCAATGAGCAGTTCTTC. This chain connects TRBV19 to TRBJ2-1; 7 bases map to TRBD1. Germline assignment: CDR1 LNHDA and CDR2 SQIVND (reference sequence). Trimming cost V 6 bases and J 6 bases; bases outside gene matches: 5. The CDR3 is 13 residues long. The full variable domain, in which reference TRBV19 and TRBJ2-1 provide the parts outside the CDR3, is DGGITQSPKYLFRKEGQNVTLSCEQNLNHDAMYWYRQDPGQGLRLIYYSQIVNDFQKGDIAEGYSVSREKKESFPLTVTSAQKNPTAFYLCASSIWTGNEQFFGPGTRLTVL.

This clone was seen only a few times. This chain connects TRBV7-9 to TRBJ2-5; 13 bases align to TRBD2. V shed 4 bases, J shed 5 bases, and the junction held 4 bases outside the gene matches. Germline V gene lookup returns CDR1 SEHNR and CDR2 FQNEAQ (reference sequence). The CDR3 is 15 amino acids. DNA of the CDR3: TGTGCCAGCAGCTCGGGACTAGCGGGAATCGAGACCCAGTACTTC. This gives the protein CASSSGLAGIETQYF.

This clone came up a few times. The chain carries TRBV5-4 and TRBJ2-3, with 11 bases that match TRBD2. In germline, CDR1 is SGHNT, CDR2 YYREEE (reference sequence). The CDR3 length is 14 residues. V was pared by 6 bases and J by 2 bases, with 2 bases of the junction left unmatched. The DNA of the CDR3 is TGTGCCAGCATAGCGGGAGGGTTCACAGATACGCAGTATTTT. Translating gives CASIAGGFTDTQYF.

The chain recombines TRBV11-2 with TRBJ2-3; 7 bases line up with TRBD1. Trimming removed 6 bases from V and 3 bases from J; junction bases left unmatched: 9. This CDR3 is 15 amino acids long. CDR1 is SGHAT, CDR2 FQNNGV, per germline. The CDR3 spells CASSRPGQLTDTQYF. In DNA, the CDR3 is TGTGCCAGCAGTAGGCCGGGACAGCTAACAGATACGCAGTATTTT.

V and J are TRBV9 and TRBJ1-6; a weak D match, TRBD1 (5 bases). The length of the CDR3 is 13 residues. Trimming took off 3 bases at V and 14 bases at J, with 15 bases between the two ends. Looked up from germline, CDR1 is SGDLS and CDR2 is YYNGEE. CDR3: CASSAGELEALHF. DNA of the CDR3: TGTGCCAGCAGCGCGGGGGAATTGGAGGCCCTCCACTTT. Full variable domain (outside the CDR3, taken from reference TRBV9 and TRBJ1-6): DSGVTQTPKHLITATGQRVTLRCSPRSGDLSVYWYQQSLDQGLQFLIQYYNGEERAKGNILERFSAQQFPDLHSELNLSSLELGDSALYFCASSAGELEALHFGNGTRLTVT.

The chain recombines TRBV15 with TRBJ1-4, with D tentatively TRBD1 (6 bases). The V gene lost 5 bases and the J gene lost 0 bases, with 13 bases spanning the gap. The germline V gene encodes CDR1 LNHNV and CDR2 YYDKDF (reference sequence). This CDR3 comprises 16 residues. The CDR3 sequence: CATSVGQIATNEKLFF. For the CDR3, the DNA is TGTGCCACCAGCGTAGGACAGATCGCAACTAATGAAAAACTGTTTTTT.

The chain employs TRBV4-1 and TRBJ2-5; maybe TRBD2 (6 bases). V was trimmed by 1 base and J by 6 bases, leaving 15 bases between them. The germline gives CDR1 MGHRA, CDR2 YSYEKL. This CDR3 is built from 15 residues. CDR3 residues: CASSQVGGGYKTQYF. In nucleotides, the CDR3 is TGCGCCAGCAGCCAAGTGGGGGGAGGTTATAAGACCCAGTACTTC.

The chain is built from TRBV11-2 and TRBJ1-4, with D uncertain. CDR1 is SGHAT, CDR2 FQNNGV, per germline. V lost 1 base and J 4 bases, leaving 7 bases between the germline ends. The CDR3 contains 14 residues. CDR3 DNA: TGTGCCAGCAGCTTAGGGCGGATTAATGAAAAACTGTTTTTT. Translation gives CASSLGRINEKLFF.

This chain joins TRBV5-6 and TRBJ2-1; D is perhaps TRBD2 (6 bases). Trimming cost V 6 bases and J 2 bases, with 12 bases left between them. Germline-derived CDR1 and CDR2 are SGHDT and YYEEEE. The CDR3 covers 14 residues. CDR3 sequence (DNA): TGTGCCAGCATTCTAGCGCGGGCCTACAATGAGCAGTTCTTC. It yields the protein CASILARAYNEQFF.

The genes are TRBV5-6 and TRBJ2-1, with 10 bases identical to TRBD2. Looked up from germline, CDR1 is SGHDT and CDR2 is YYEEEE. The CDR3 totals 15 residues. V trimming: 4 bases; J trimming: 4 bases; junction bases outside the gene matches: 5. In nucleotides, the CDR3 is TGTGCCAGCAGCCCGAGCGGGAGGGGGTACAATGAGCAGTTCTTC. This sequence encodes CASSPSGRGYNEQFF.

The rearrangement links TRBV7-9 to TRBJ1-1; D is unresolved. Trimming left V 6 bases short and J 1 base short, with 12 bases between. The CDR3 extends over 14 amino acids. Germline V lookup: CDR1 SEHNR, CDR2 FQNEAQ (reference sequence). CDR3 loop: CASSLGGPNTEAFF. CDR3 bases: TGTGCCAGCAGTCTTGGAGGGCCGAACACTGAAGCTTTCTTT.

This clone has just one count. V and J are TRBV13 and TRBJ2-1; D possibly corresponds to TRBD2 (5 bases). V was cut by 4 bases and J by 9 bases, with 13 bases left in between. CDR1 and CDR2 from the germline V gene are PRHDT and FYEKMQ (reference sequence). The CDR3 consists of 13 residues. Here the CDR3 DNA reads TGTGCCAGCAGCTACCAAACTAGTCCTGAGCAGTTCTTC. Encoded protein: CASSYQTSPEQFF.

V is TRBV7-9 and J is TRBJ1-3; TRBD1 aligns across 7 bases. Germline trimming cut 4 bases from V and 2 bases from J; bases unmatched to any gene: 5. Germline V gene data show CDR1 as SEHNR and CDR2 as FQNEAQ (reference sequence). The CDR3 has 15 residues. The CDR3 DNA follows: TGTGCCAGCAGCTCCTCCGACAGGGCTGGAAACACCATATATTTT. Protein sequence: CASSSSDRAGNTIYF. Full variable domain (rest looked up from reference TRBV7-9 and TRBJ1-3): DTGVSQNPRHKITKRGQNVTFRCDPISEHNRLYWYRQTLGQGPEFLTYFQNEAQLEKSRLLSDRFSAERPKGSFSTLEIQRTEQGDSAMYLCASSSSDRAGNTIYFGEGSWLTVV.

There are a few counts of this clone. This sequence joins TRBV5-1 and TRBJ1-1; 9 bases are a match to TRBD1. Losses at the gene ends were 2 bases for V and 4 bases for J; bases not matched to a gene: 6. In germline, CDR1 is SGHRS, CDR2 YFSETQ. The CDR3 totals 15 residues. CDR3 bases: TGCGCCAGCAGCTTAGAAGGGACAGGGCCCACTGAAGCTTTCTTT. Its protein product is CASSLEGTGPTEAFF. The variable domain in full, with the rest retrieved from reference TRBV5-1 and TRBJ1-1, is KAGVTQTPRYLIKTRGQQVTLSCSPISGHRSVSWYQQTPGQGLQFLFEYFSETQRNKGNFPGRFSGRQFSNSRSEMNVSTLELGDSALYLCASSLEGTGPTEAFFGQGTRLTVV.

This clone was seen a few times. The rearrangement uses TRBV10-3 and TRBJ1-5, with D possibly being TRBD1 (5 bases). V was trimmed by 4 bases and J by 3 bases, leaving 10 bases between them. The CDR3 extends over 14 amino acids. Germline V gene lookup returns CDR1 ENHRY and CDR2 SYGVKD. This CDR3 is CAISGGVLNQPQHF. DNA for the CDR3: TGTGCCATCAGTGGGGGGGTCCTCAATCAGCCCCAGCATTTT.

This chain connects TRBV13 to TRBJ1-2; D is unresolved. CDR3 length: 13 residues. Germline lookup yields CDR1 PRHDT and CDR2 FYEKMQ (reference sequence). Trimming shortened V by 1 base and J by 2 bases, and 5 bases separated the two germline ends. CDR3 sequence (DNA): TGTGCCAGCAGCTTAGCCAGGAACTATGGCTACACCTTC. This translates into CASSLARNYGYTF.

The chain employs TRBV4-2 and TRBJ1-1; D perhaps matches TRBD1 (6 bases). The germline CDR1 and CDR2 sequences are LGHNA and YNFKEQ. CDR3 length: 14 amino acids. The V end lost 0 bases, the J end lost 6 bases, and 11 bases lay between the germline ends. Here the CDR3 DNA reads TGTGCCAGCAGCCAAGATAGGGGGAGGGCTGAAGCTTTCTTT. Its translation is CASSQDRGRAEAFF.

The V call is TRBV28, the J call TRBJ1-5; no clear D gene. The CDR3 extends over 12 amino acids. Trimming took off 2 bases at V and 6 bases at J, with 5 bases between the two ends. CDR1 and CDR2 (germline): MDHEN, SYDVKM. CDR3 DNA sequence: TGTGCCAGCAGTTTAACTGGTCAGCCCCAGCATTTT. Amino acids: CASSLTGQPQHF. The complete variable domain, with remaining parts taken from reference TRBV28 and TRBJ1-5, reads DVKVTQSSRYLVKRTGEKVFLECVQDMDHENMFWYRQDPGLGLRLIYFSYDVKMKEKGDIPEGYSVSREKKERFSLILESASTNQTSMYLCASSLTGQPQHFGDGTRLSIL.

In its sample, this clone was seen a few times. The chain has TRBV14 and TRBJ2-1; maybe TRBD1 (5 bases). Germline CDR1 and CDR2: SGHDN and FVKESK. The CDR3 is made up of 15 amino acids. V shed 4 bases and J shed 8 bases, with 18 bases lying between them. CDR3 in DNA: TGTGCCAGCAGCCGGACGTGGGGCGCAGTAGATGAGCAGTTCTTC. This translates into CASSRTWGAVDEQFF.

This clone was seen just once. The V gene is TRBV9, the J gene TRBJ2-6, with 12 bases that match TRBD2. V shed 4 bases and J 2 bases; nucleotides not matched to a gene: 10. Germline values: CDR1 SGDLS, CDR2 YYNGEE. The CDR3 runs to 19 residues. The DNA for the CDR3 is TGTGCCAGCAGCCCACCCGGACTAGCGGGATTAACTGGGGCCAACGTCCTGACTTTC. Translated, it gives CASSPPGLAGLTGANVLTF.

V and J are TRBV28 and TRBJ2-1; 7 bases fit TRBD1. The J segment lost 3 bases and the V segment lost 2 bases, leaving 4 bases of the junction unmatched. Germline-derived CDR1 and CDR2 are MDHEN and SYDVKM. The CDR3 has 15 residues. The CDR3 bases are TGTGCCAGCAGTTTAAGGGACAGAGGCTACAATGAGCAGTTCTTC. This sequence encodes CASSLRDRGYNEQFF.